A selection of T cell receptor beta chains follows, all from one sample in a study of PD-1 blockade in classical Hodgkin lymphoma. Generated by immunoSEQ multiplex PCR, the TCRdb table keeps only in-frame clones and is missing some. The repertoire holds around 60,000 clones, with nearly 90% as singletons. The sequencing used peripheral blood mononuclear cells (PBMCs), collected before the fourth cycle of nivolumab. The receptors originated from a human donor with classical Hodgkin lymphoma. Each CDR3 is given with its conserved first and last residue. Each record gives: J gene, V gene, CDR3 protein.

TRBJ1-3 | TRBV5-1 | CASSLDGISGNTIYF
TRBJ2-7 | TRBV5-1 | CASSAQGGRYEQYF
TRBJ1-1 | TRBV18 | CASSPDRGRTEAFF
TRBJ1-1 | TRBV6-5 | CASSCDTMDTEAFF
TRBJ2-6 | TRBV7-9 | CASRMYGANVLTF
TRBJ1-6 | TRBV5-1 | CASSPEGQYNSPLHF
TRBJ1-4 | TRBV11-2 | CASSFGATNEKLFF
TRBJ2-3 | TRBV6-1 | CASSPALGVFAQYF
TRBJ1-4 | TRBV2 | CASSEDGATNEKLFF
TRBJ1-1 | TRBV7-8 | CASNLITGNTEAFF
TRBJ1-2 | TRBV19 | CASSVGTGGNYGYTF
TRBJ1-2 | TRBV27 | CASSLEGGAGYGYTF
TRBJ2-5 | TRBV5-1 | CASSVGLAGAETQYF
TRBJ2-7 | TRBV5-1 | CASSLGERVRLPYEQYF
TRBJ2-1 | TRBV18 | CASTTSGGSEGNEQFF
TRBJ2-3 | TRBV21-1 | CASSKLRPGDTQYF
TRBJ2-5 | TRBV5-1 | CASSPNQETQYF
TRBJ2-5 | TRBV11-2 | CASSWDRERGAQYF
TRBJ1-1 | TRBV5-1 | CASSYGREGMNTEAFF
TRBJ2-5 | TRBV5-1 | CASSMAPGVYETQYF
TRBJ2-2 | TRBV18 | CASSPRGANTGELFF
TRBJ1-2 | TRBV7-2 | CASSVDRQGGYTF
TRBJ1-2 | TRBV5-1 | CASSLSTGGKVGYGYTF
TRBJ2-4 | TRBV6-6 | CASSYPSNIQYF
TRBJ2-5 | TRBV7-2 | CASSLVWTQETQYF
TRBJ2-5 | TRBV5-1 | CASGHGAGSLQETQYF
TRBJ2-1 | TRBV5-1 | CASGFLAGGNNEQFF
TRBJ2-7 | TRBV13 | CASSLMGGGPSEQYF
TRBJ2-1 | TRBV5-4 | CACHRLGDEQFF
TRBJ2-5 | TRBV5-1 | CASSFTGGNQETQYF
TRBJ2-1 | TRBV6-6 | CASTLSERYNEQFF
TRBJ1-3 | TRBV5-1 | CASSLEVLGSGNTIYF
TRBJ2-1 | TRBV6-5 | CASRRDSSYNEQFF
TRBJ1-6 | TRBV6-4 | CASSALTGSNSPLHF
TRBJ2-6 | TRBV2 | CASSEGRRQIGANVLTF
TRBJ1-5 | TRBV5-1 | CASSLDSGTDQPQHF
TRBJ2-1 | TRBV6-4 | CASSEAQGVNEQFF
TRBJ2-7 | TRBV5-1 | CASSLVEATYEQYF
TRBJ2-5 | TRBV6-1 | CASSELIIGKTQYF
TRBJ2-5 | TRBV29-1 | CSGRSGQETQYF
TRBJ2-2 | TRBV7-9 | CASSPGGDAGELFF
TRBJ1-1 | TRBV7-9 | CASSLSADTEAFF